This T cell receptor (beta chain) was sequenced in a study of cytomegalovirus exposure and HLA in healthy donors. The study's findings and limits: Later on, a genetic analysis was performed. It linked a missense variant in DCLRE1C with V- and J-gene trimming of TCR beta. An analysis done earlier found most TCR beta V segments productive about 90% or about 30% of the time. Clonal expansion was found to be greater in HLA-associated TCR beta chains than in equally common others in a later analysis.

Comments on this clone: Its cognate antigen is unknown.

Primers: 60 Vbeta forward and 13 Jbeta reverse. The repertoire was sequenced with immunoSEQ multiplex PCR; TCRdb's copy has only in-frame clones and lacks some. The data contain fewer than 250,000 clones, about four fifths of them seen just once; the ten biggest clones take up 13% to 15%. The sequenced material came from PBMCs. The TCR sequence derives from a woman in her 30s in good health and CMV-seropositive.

The chain's CDR3 is CASSIRPPGLIPHTQYF. The CDR3 coding sequence is TGTGCCAGCAGCATCAGGCCTCCGGGACTAATCCCGCATACGCAGTATTTT. J is TRBJ2-3 and V is TRBV9, with 7 bases matching TRBD2. Germline-derived CDR1 and CDR2 are SGDLS and YYNGEE. With V trimmed by 4 bases and J by 7 bases, 18 bases remained unmatched. CDR3 length: 17 residues. The full variable domain, its missing parts supplied by reference TRBV9 and TRBJ2-3, is DSGVTQTPKHLITATGQRVTLRCSPRSGDLSVYWYQQSLDQGLQFLIQYYNGEERAKGNILERFSAQQFPDLHSELNLSSLELGDSALYFCASSIRPPGLIPHTQYFGPGTRLTVL.